The entry below gives a single T cell receptor beta chain sequence along with its context. Treatment of the sample: oral pan-JAK inhibitor, 5-10 mg twice daily. RNA extraction was followed by reverse transcription into cDNA, which acted as the sequencing template. TCRdb's copy holds only in-frame clones and misses some; the assay was immunoSEQ multiplex PCR. The sample has 160,000 or so clones; 58% are singletons. These data are taken from a study of CD8+ T cells in alopecia areata. This TCR was recovered from a human donor with alopecia areata. Sample: CD4+ T cells sorted from blood, taken at approximately week 55, from a patient treated with tofacitinib.

CDR3 nucleotides: TGCGCCAGCAGCTCGGTAGCGGGGGGGAACTCCTACAATGAGCAGTTCTTC. The encoded protein is CASSSVAGGNSYNEQFF. The chain recombines TRBV5-1 with TRBJ2-1, with 11 bases lining up with TRBD2. The germline gives CDR1 SGHRS, CDR2 YFSETQ. The J segment lost 0 bases and the V segment lost 3 bases, leaving 5 bases of the junction unmatched. This CDR3 contains 17 residues.